There are many counts of the clone carrying this T cell receptor beta chain. This record belongs to a study of T cells in Graves' hyperthyroidism and ophthalmopathy. The investigators amplified TCR beta CDR3 regions from RNA transcripts. During a first-round RT-PCR of the TCR CDR3, the HTBI primer set was used. Each CDR3 protein gets one entry after TCRdb re-called the multiplex PCR reads with MiXCR. In the table there are around 340,000 distinct CDR3 sequences, roughly 14% of which are singletons. Looked up from germline, CDR1 is DFQATT and CDR2 is SNEGSKA (reference sequence). The CDR3 covers 12 residues. V was trimmed by 6 bases and J by 5 bases, leaving 13 bases between them.

Input material: blood. The rearrangement joins TRBV20-1 to TRBJ1-1; D is possibly TRBD1 (6 bases). The receptor's source is a woman aged 30 to 39 with Graves' hyperthyroidism. CDR3 sequence reads: CSATRRGTEAFF. DNA of the CDR3: TGCAGTGCCACTCGGAGGGGGACTGAAGCTTTCTTT.